This is a list of T cell receptor beta chains from one sample in a study of response to subunit inactivated influenza vaccine. TCRdb re-called the RT-PCR reads with MiXCR, one entry per CDR3 protein. The table lists 800,000 to 1,000,000 distinct CDR3 sequences, less than 25% of them singletons. The specimen comprised PBMCs from blood, sampled 5 days after vaccination. These receptors were obtained from a man in his forties or fifties who received an inactivated influenza vaccine. The CDR3 runs from the conserved cysteine through the conserved F or W. D genes are given only for firm matches. Clone size, where shown, is once, few, many, or a class for clones that have expanded.

D gene: NA
V gene: TRBV5-1
J gene: TRBJ2-2
clone size: NA
CDR3 length: 14
CDR3 protein: CASSLEATYGELFF
CDR3 DNA: TGCGCCAGCAGCTTGGAGGCGACCTACGGGGAGCTGTTTTTT

D gene: TRBD2
V gene: TRBV28
J gene: TRBJ2-7
clone size: few
CDR3 length: 15
CDR3 protein: CATNVLAGGNYEQYF
CDR3 DNA: TGTGCCACCAACGTACTAGCGGGAGGGAACTACGAGCAGTACTTC

D gene: TRBD1
V gene: TRBV5-1
J gene: TRBJ1-1
clone size: few
CDR3 length: 16
CDR3 protein: CASRIAGGLMNTEAFF
CDR3 DNA: TGCGCCAGCCGAATAGCAGGGGGCCTCATGAACACTGAAGCTTTCTTT

D gene: NA
V gene: TRBV20-1
J gene: TRBJ1-5
clone size: NA
CDR3 length: 14
CDR3 protein: CSARSGPPVQPQHF
CDR3 DNA: TGCAGTGCTAGATCGGGGCCTCCTGTTCAGCCCCAGCATTTT

D gene: NA
V gene: TRBV6-4
J gene: TRBJ2-3
clone size: NA
CDR3 length: 13
CDR3 protein: CASSETHTDTQYF
CDR3 DNA: TGTGCCAGCAGTGAGACCCACACAGATACGCAGTATTTT

D gene: NA
V gene: TRBV4-3
J gene: TRBJ1-2
clone size: NA
CDR3 length: 13
CDR3 protein: CASSQGREYGYTF
CDR3 DNA: TGCGCCAGCAGCCAAGGCAGGGAGTATGGCTACACCTTC

D gene: NA
V gene: TRBV20-1
J gene: TRBJ2-3
clone size: few
CDR3 length: 14
CDR3 protein: CSADGPSNTDTQYF
CDR3 DNA: TGCAGTGCTGATGGCCCAAGCAACACAGATACGCAGTATTTT

D gene: NA
V gene: TRBV5-6
J gene: TRBJ2-5
clone size: many
CDR3 length: 14
CDR3 protein: CASSLEGFGETQYF
CDR3 DNA: TGTGCCAGCAGCTTGGAGGGTTTTGGTGAGACCCAGTACTTC

D gene: TRBD2
V gene: TRBV6-2/TRBV6-3
J gene: TRBJ2-7
clone size: NA
CDR3 length: 15
CDR3 protein: CASSLTSGRAFQQYF
CDR3 DNA: TGTGCCAGCAGTCTCACTAGCGGGAGGGCCTTCCAGCAGTACTTC

D gene: TRBD2
V gene: TRBV3-1
J gene: TRBJ2-7
clone size: once
CDR3 length: 15
CDR3 protein: CASSQVWTSAYEQYF
CDR3 DNA: TGTGCCAGCAGCCAAGTCTGGACTAGCGCATACGAGCAGTACTTC

D gene: NA
V gene: TRBV11-2
J gene: TRBJ1-6
clone size: few
CDR3 length: 14
CDR3 protein: CASSSTTGSSPLHF
CDR3 DNA: TGTGCCAGCAGCTCGACGACGGGTAGTTCACCCCTCCACTTT

D gene: TRBD1
V gene: TRBV9
J gene: TRBJ1-2
clone size: few
CDR3 length: 15
CDR3 protein: CASSVGTGNSRGYTF
CDR3 DNA: TGTGCCAGCAGCGTCGGGACAGGGAATTCGCGGGGCTACACCTTC

D gene: NA
V gene: TRBV5-1
J gene: TRBJ2-1
clone size: few
CDR3 length: 14
CDR3 protein: CASSLAVNYNEQFF
CDR3 DNA: TGCGCCAGCAGCTTGGCCGTCAACTACAATGAGCAGTTCTTC

D gene: NA
V gene: TRBV6-5
J gene: TRBJ1-5
clone size: NA
CDR3 length: 17
CDR3 protein: CASSYGKTWRGNQPQHF
CDR3 DNA: TGTGCCAGCAGTTACGGTAAGACGTGGCGGGGCAATCAGCCCCAGCATTTT

D gene: NA
V gene: TRBV5-1
J gene: TRBJ2-5
clone size: NA
CDR3 length: 12
CDR3 protein: CASGLRFETQYF
CDR3 DNA: TGCGCCAGCGGGTTGCGTTTTGAGACCCAGTACTTC

D gene: NA
V gene: TRBV4-1
J gene: TRBJ2-3
clone size: NA
CDR3 length: 18
CDR3 protein: CASSQELSSPWGPDTQYF
CDR3 DNA: TGCGCCAGCAGCCAAGAACTGAGTTCGCCCTGGGGTCCAGATACGCAGTATTTT

D gene: NA
V gene: TRBV28
J gene: TRBJ1-2
clone size: NA
CDR3 length: 15
CDR3 protein: CASRARLGTSYGYTF
CDR3 DNA: TGTGCCAGCAGGGCGCGCCTCGGGACAAGCTATGGCTACACCTTC

D gene: TRBD1
V gene: TRBV9
J gene: TRBJ1-6
clone size: many
CDR3 length: 14
CDR3 protein: CASSVGQGGSPLHF
CDR3 DNA: TGTGCCAGCAGTGTTGGACAGGGAGGTTCACCCCTCCACTTT

D gene: NA
V gene: TRBV12-3/TRBV12-4
J gene: TRBJ1-1
clone size: NA
CDR3 length: 14
CDR3 protein: CASSFGVMNTEAFF
CDR3 DNA: TGTGCCAGCAGTTTTGGGGTTATGAACACTGAAGCTTTCTTT

D gene: NA
V gene: TRBV24-1
J gene: TRBJ2-1
clone size: many
CDR3 length: 15
CDR3 protein: CATSDNDRFYNEQFF
CDR3 DNA: TGTGCCACCAGTGACAACGACAGGTTTTACAATGAGCAGTTCTTC

D gene: NA
V gene: TRBV7-9
J gene: TRBJ2-3
clone size: few
CDR3 length: 17
CDR3 protein: CASSLSRAPPNTDTQYF
CDR3 DNA: TGTGCCAGCAGCTTAAGTCGGGCCCCACCGAACACAGATACGCAGTATTTT

D gene: TRBD1
V gene: TRBV6-1
J gene: TRBJ2-1
clone size: NA
CDR3 length: 14
CDR3 protein: CASSPGQGANEQFF
CDR3 DNA: TGTGCCAGCAGCCCGGGACAGGGGGCAAATGAGCAGTTCTTC

D gene: NA
V gene: TRBV4-3
J gene: TRBJ2-6
clone size: few
CDR3 length: 17
CDR3 protein: CASSQSFRTSGANVLTF
CDR3 DNA: TGCGCCAGCAGCCAATCCTTTAGGACATCTGGGGCCAACGTCCTGACTTTC

D gene: TRBD1
V gene: TRBV20-1
J gene: TRBJ1-2
clone size: NA
CDR3 length: 11
CDR3 protein: CSATGQAASTF
CDR3 DNA: TGCAGTGCTACCGGACAGGCCGCTTCCACCTTC

D gene: TRBD1
V gene: TRBV28
J gene: TRBJ1-1
clone size: NA
CDR3 length: 15
CDR3 protein: CASSPAGGVNTEAFF
CDR3 DNA: TGTGCCAGCAGCCCTGCAGGGGGGGTGAACACTGAAGCTTTCTTT

D gene: TRBD2
V gene: TRBV10-3
J gene: TRBJ2-5
clone size: NA
CDR3 length: 17
CDR3 protein: CATGLAGGLSSEETQYF
CDR3 DNA: TGTGCCACGGGACTAGCGGGAGGCCTTTCCTCTGAGGAGACCCAGTACTTC

D gene: NA
V gene: TRBV4-1
J gene: TRBJ2-5
clone size: few
CDR3 length: 17
CDR3 protein: CASSQVNLGLPQETQYF
CDR3 DNA: TGCGCCAGCAGCCAAGTGAATCTTGGGCTACCGCAAGAGACCCAGTACTTC

D gene: NA
V gene: TRBV9
J gene: TRBJ1-5
clone size: NA
CDR3 length: 14
CDR3 protein: CASSAGQMNQPQHF
CDR3 DNA: TGTGCCAGCAGCGCCGGACAGATGAATCAGCCCCAGCATTTT

D gene: TRBD1
V gene: TRBV29-1
J gene: TRBJ2-7
clone size: many
CDR3 length: 15
CDR3 protein: CSVGVGQGSSYEQYF
CDR3 DNA: TGCAGCGTTGGGGTGGGACAGGGAAGCTCCTACGAGCAGTACTTC

D gene: TRBD2
V gene: TRBV28
J gene: TRBJ2-1
clone size: once
CDR3 length: 19
CDR3 protein: CASSYGLAGGPFHRNEQFF
CDR3 DNA: TGTGCCAGCAGTTACGGACTAGCGGGAGGGCCTTTTCACCGGAATGAGCAGTTCTTC

D gene: NA
V gene: TRBV12-3/TRBV12-4
J gene: TRBJ2-1
clone size: many
CDR3 length: 13
CDR3 protein: CASSLAMNDEQFF
CDR3 DNA: TGTGCCAGCAGCCTGGCCATGAATGATGAGCAGTTCTTC

D gene: NA
V gene: TRBV28
J gene: TRBJ2-1
clone size: NA
CDR3 length: 15
CDR3 protein: CASSPTRQGSNEQFF
CDR3 DNA: TGTGCCAGCAGTCCGACGAGGCAGGGTAGTAATGAGCAGTTCTTC

D gene: NA
V gene: TRBV29-1
J gene: TRBJ2-5
clone size: NA
CDR3 length: 13
CDR3 protein: CSGGERYQETQYF
CDR3 DNA: TGCAGCGGCGGGGAAAGGTACCAAGAGACCCAGTACTTC

D gene: TRBD1
V gene: TRBV29-1
J gene: TRBJ2-7
clone size: NA
CDR3 length: 14
CDR3 protein: CSVAPTGVIYEQYF
CDR3 DNA: TGCAGCGTGGCCCCGACAGGGGTAATTTACGAGCAGTACTTC

D gene: TRBD1
V gene: TRBV4-2
J gene: TRBJ2-1
clone size: few
CDR3 length: 14
CDR3 protein: CASSHLTGDNEQFF
CDR3 DNA: TGTGCCAGCAGCCACCTTACAGGGGACAATGAGCAGTTCTTC

D gene: NA
V gene: TRBV7-2
J gene: TRBJ2-6
clone size: NA
CDR3 length: 15
CDR3 protein: CASSRLDTRANVLTF
CDR3 DNA: TGTGCCAGCAGCCGACTAGATACTAGAGCCAACGTCCTGACTTTC

D gene: NA
V gene: TRBV18
J gene: TRBJ1-1
clone size: NA
CDR3 length: 13
CDR3 protein: CASSRGTEAEAFF
CDR3 DNA: TGTGCCAGCTCACGCGGGACCGAAGCTGAAGCTTTCTTT

D gene: TRBD2
V gene: TRBV15
J gene: TRBJ2-1
clone size: few
CDR3 length: 15
CDR3 protein: CATSRERLAGDEQFF
CDR3 DNA: TGTGCCACCAGCAGAGAACGACTAGCGGGAGACGAGCAGTTCTTC

D gene: NA
V gene: TRBV28
J gene: TRBJ2-7
clone size: NA
CDR3 length: 13
CDR3 protein: CASSLNTPYEQYF
CDR3 DNA: TGTGCCAGCAGTTTGAACACTCCCTACGAGCAGTACTTC

D gene: TRBD1
V gene: TRBV5-1
J gene: TRBJ2-2
clone size: few
CDR3 length: 15
CDR3 protein: CASSWTDRGTGELFF
CDR3 DNA: TGCGCCAGCAGCTGGACGGACAGGGGCACCGGGGAGCTGTTTTTT

D gene: NA
V gene: TRBV7-2
J gene: TRBJ2-7
clone size: few
CDR3 length: 12
CDR3 protein: CASSLAGGRQYF
CDR3 DNA: TGTGCCAGCAGCTTAGCGGGGGGCCGGCAGTACTTC

D gene: NA
V gene: TRBV24-1
J gene: TRBJ1-2
clone size: few
CDR3 length: 11
CDR3 protein: CATSDRYGYTF
CDR3 DNA: TGTGCCACCAGTGATAGGTATGGCTACACCTTC

D gene: NA
V gene: TRBV12-3/TRBV12-4
J gene: TRBJ2-1
clone size: many
CDR3 length: 14
CDR3 protein: CASGPAPEIIQQFF
CDR3 DNA: TGTGCCAGCGGCCCCGCTCCAGAGATCATACAGCAGTTCTTC

D gene: TRBD2
V gene: TRBV27
J gene: TRBJ2-1
clone size: many
CDR3 length: 16
CDR3 protein: CASSSPGLAGRNEQFF
CDR3 DNA: TGTGCCAGCAGTTCACCGGGACTAGCGGGACGCAATGAGCAGTTCTTC